This TCR beta chain was observed in a study of vaccination effects on CD4 cells after COVID-19. Background on the study: The ViraFEST assay expanded antigen-specific CD4+ T cells with viral peptide pools before sequencing. Findings of the study overall: Vaccine- and infection-induced clones showed marked clonal contraction late following vaccination.

Concerning this clone itself: Its specificity is unknown.

At the end of approximately 10 days of culture, CD4+ T cells were isolated. Vaccine recipients lacked prior SARS-CoV-2 infection and had negative nucleocapsid antibodies. A half-medium replacement with IL-2 medium was carried out on days 3 and 7. Germline loops: CDR1 LGHDT, CDR2 YNNKEL (reference sequence). CDR3 length: 20 amino acids. V lost 4 bases, J lost 4 bases, and 32 bases lay in between. The data were produced by immunoSEQ multiplex PCR, yet TCRdb's version contains in-frame clones alone and is incomplete. This table has 35,000 to 40,000 clones, approximately 72% appearing once. This chain uses TRBV3-1 (or the pseudogene TRBV3-2) with TRBJ2-7, with a possible D match to TRBD2 (6 bases). The input for sequencing was CD4+ T cells from PBMCs cultured without peptide, taken before COVID-19 vaccination. This receptor was obtained from a human donor who received a COVID-19 vaccine. The CDR3 spells CASSPWGLASTRSWTYEQYF. In nucleotides, the CDR3 is TGTGCCAGCAGCCCCTGGGGACTGGCATCCACGAGAAGTTGGACATACGAGCAGTACTTC.